These T cell receptor beta chains were read from a single sample in a study of T cell responses to AZD1222 COVID-19 vaccine. Clones were sequenced by immunoSEQ multiplex PCR, and TCRdb holds only the in-frame ones, with some missing. Here the sample spans around 180,000 clones, 90% being singletons. Sequencing used peripheral blood, obtained on day 0 of AZD1222 vaccination. The receptors stem from an adult in good health. Both conserved end residues are part of each CDR3. Each record gives: V gene, D gene, J gene, clone size, CDR3 DNA, CDR3 protein. A D gene is named only where the DNA matches it firmly. Only part of the rows carry a size: once, few, many, or a class if the clone is expanded.

TRBV9,TRBD2,TRBJ2-3,.,TGTGCCAGCAGCCGAGCGGGGGGCCTCCGTGGTACGCAGTATTTT,CASSRAGGLRGTQYF
TRBV21-1,.,TRBJ1-3,.,TGTGCCAGCAGCAAACCGGACAGGGTCTATTCTGGAAACACCATATATTTT,CASSKPDRVYSGNTIYF
TRBV3-1/TRBV3-2,.,TRBJ2-7,.,TGTGCCAGCAGCCAAGGTTTGGGTTACGAGCAGTACTTC,CASSQGLGYEQYF
TRBV21-1,.,TRBJ1-1,.,TGTGCCAGCAGCCAGAATGGGACAGGGGGAGAGCGATCTGAAGCTTTCTTT,CASSQNGTGGERSEAFF
TRBV5-4,.,TRBJ1-6,.,TGTGCCAGCAGCTTGGACAGTTATTCACCCCTCCACTTT,CASSLDSYSPLHF
TRBV12-3/TRBV12-4,.,TRBJ1-2,.,TGTGCCAGCGGCTTCCCGTCTTATGGCTACACCTTC,CASGFPSYGYTF
TRBV6-5,.,TRBJ1-5,.,TGTGCCAGCAGTCTCGGGGTTGGCAATCAGCCCCAGCATTTT,CASSLGVGNQPQHF
TRBV6-5,TRBD2,TRBJ2-3,.,TGTGCCAGCAAAAGCGGGAACACAGATACGCAGTATTTT,CASKSGNTDTQYF
TRBV19,.,TRBJ2-7,.,TGTGCCAGTTCGCAGGGTGAGGGCTACGAGCAGTACTTC,CASSQGEGYEQYF
TRBV6-4,.,TRBJ2-2,once,TGTGCCAGCAGCGTCGCTTGGTTCGCGAACACCGGGGAGCTGTTTTTT,CASSVAWFANTGELFF
TRBV5-1,.,TRBJ1-1,.,TGCGCCAGCAGCGGAGACGCAGTGAACACTGAAGCTTTCTTT,CASSGDAVNTEAFF
TRBV5-1,TRBD1,TRBJ1-6,.,TGCGCCAGCAGCTCAGGGGGCGAGTGGGATTCACCCCTCCACTTT,CASSSGGEWDSPLHF
TRBV6-1,.,TRBJ1-1,.,TGTGCCAGCAGTGAAGATAGTGAAGCTTTCTTT,CASSEDSEAFF
TRBV10-3,TRBD2,TRBJ2-1,.,TGTGCCATCACGAACCTTGAAGGGACTAGCGGGGGGTCTTACAATGAGCAGTTCTTC,CAITNLEGTSGGSYNEQFF
TRBV2,.,TRBJ2-5,.,TGTGCCAGCAGGAGTATCCAAGAGACCCAGTACTTC,CASRSIQETQYF
TRBV12-3/TRBV12-4,.,TRBJ1-2,.,TGTGCCAGCACCGTGGGCGGAGCTGGCTACACCTTC,CASTVGGAGYTF
TRBV7-2,.,TRBJ1-2,.,TGTGCCAGCAGCAAGACAGAGGGCGGCTACACCTTC,CASSKTEGGYTF
TRBV7-9,.,TRBJ2-3,.,TGTGCCAGCAGCCCCCCAGGGGGGCTAGCGAGTGAACGGGGGACGCAGTATTTT,CASSPPGGLASERGTQYF
TRBV6-5,.,TRBJ2-2,.,TGTGCCAGCCTCTCGGGACGGAGGAACACCGGGGAGCTGTTTTTT,CASLSGRRNTGELFF
TRBV6-6,.,TRBJ1-6,.,TGTGCCAGCAGTTCGACAGACTATAATTCACCCCTCCACTTT,CASSSTDYNSPLHF
TRBV11-1,TRBD1,TRBJ1-1,.,TGTGCCAGCAGCACGGGACAGAGGAACACTGAAGCTTTCTTT,CASSTGQRNTEAFF
TRBV27,TRBD1,TRBJ1-2,.,TGTGCCAGCAGTCCTATGACAGGGAAGTACTATGGCTACACCTTC,CASSPMTGKYYGYTF
TRBV27,.,TRBJ2-1,.,TGTGCCAGCAGTTTAGGGCCCCTAGGTTGGATCAATGAGCAGTTCTTC,CASSLGPLGWINEQFF
TRBV7-8,.,TRBJ1-6,.,TGTGCCAGCAGCCCACAGGGAATCAATTCACCCCTCCACTTT,CASSPQGINSPLHF
TRBV19,.,TRBJ1-5,once,TGTGCCAGTATTCACTCCGTAGGTCTTAGGCCCCAGCATTTT,CASIHSVGLRPQHF
TRBV9,TRBD1,TRBJ1-1,once,TGTGCCAGCAGCCCCCGGGGGCAGGGGGCGGGCACTGAAGCTTTCTTT,CASSPRGQGAGTEAFF
TRBV3-1/TRBV3-2,.,TRBJ1-2,few,TGTGCCAGCAGCCGACAGTATGGCTACACCTTC,CASSRQYGYTF
TRBV5-1,.,TRBJ1-2,.,TGCGCCAGCAGCTTTGGGCAGGGAGCCCTCTATGGCTACACCTTC,CASSFGQGALYGYTF
TRBV11-3,.,TRBJ1-3,.,TGTGCCAGCAGCTTAGAGGGCGGCTCTGGAAACACCATATATTTT,CASSLEGGSGNTIYF
TRBV6-2/TRBV6-3,.,TRBJ1-2,.,TGTGCCAGCAGTTACTCGCGGGTTCGGTATGGCTACACCTTC,CASSYSRVRYGYTF
TRBV3-1/TRBV3-2,.,TRBJ2-2,few,TGTGCCAGCAGCCGCAGGGGGGCCGGGGAGCTGTTTTTT,CASSRRGAGELFF
TRBV18,.,TRBJ1-3,.,TGTGCCAGCTCACCTCCAGGGTCTGGAAACACCATATATTTT,CASSPPGSGNTIYF
TRBV19,TRBD1,TRBJ1-2,.,TGTGCCAGTAGTATGGCGACCCACAGGGGAGGCTATGGCTACACCTTC,CASSMATHRGGYGYTF
TRBV11-2,.,TRBJ2-2,.,TGTGCCAGCAGCTTTGCCTTACAGGGAGGGCTGTTTTTT,CASSFALQGGLFF
TRBV6-2/TRBV6-3,TRBD2,TRBJ2-1,.,TGTGCCAGCAGTCTAAGCGGGGGTACGACGGGGCAGTTCTTC,CASSLSGGTTGQFF
TRBV9,.,TRBJ1-1,.,TGTGCCAGCAGCGTAGAGGGGGGGACTCAAGCTTTCTTT,CASSVEGGTQAFF
TRBV11-2,.,TRBJ1-3,once,TGTGCCAGCCATACTGCCGGATCTGGAAACACCATATATTTT,CASHTAGSGNTIYF
TRBV7-2,.,TRBJ1-2,.,TGTGCCAGCAGCTTAGGGGCAGGGAACTATGGCTACACCTTC,CASSLGAGNYGYTF
TRBV5-6,TRBD1,TRBJ2-2,.,TGTGCCAGCAGCTACGGGACAGGGTTAGACGGGGAGCTGTTTTTT,CASSYGTGLDGELFF
TRBV11-2,TRBD2,TRBJ2-5,.,TGTGCCAGCAGCCCACGCTTTGCGCGGGGGGGCCAAGAGACCCAGTACTTC,CASSPRFARGGQETQYF
TRBV7-2,.,TRBJ1-5,.,TGTGCCAGCAGCTTAGACAGGGCGGGCAATCAGCCCCAGCATTTT,CASSLDRAGNQPQHF
TRBV10-1,TRBD1,TRBJ1-2,.,TGCGCCAGCAGTGGAGGGGACAGGGCCAACCCTTACTATGGCTACACCTTC,CASSGGDRANPYYGYTF
TRBV4-3,.,TRBJ1-2,.,TGCGCCAGCAGCCCCAGGGGCGCAGGGGATAGCGGCTATGGCTACACCTTC,CASSPRGAGDSGYGYTF
TRBV7-8,.,TRBJ1-5,once,TGTGCCAGCAGCGGAGGGAGTAGTATTCAGCCCCAGCATTTT,CASSGGSSIQPQHF
TRBV20-1,.,TRBJ1-1,.,TGCAGTGCTCTGGGTGACACTGAAGCTTTCTTT,CSALGDTEAFF
TRBV4-3,.,TRBJ2-7,.,TGCGCCAGCAGCCCCCGGGACGGATCCTACGAGCAGTACTTC,CASSPRDGSYEQYF
TRBV7-6,.,TRBJ1-5,few,TGTGCCAGCAGCCAGGGGTCAGTTAGCAATCAGCCCCAGCATTTT,CASSQGSVSNQPQHF
TRBV28,.,TRBJ2-5,.,TGTGCCAGCAGTCCAGGACATAGCCAAGAGACCCAGTACTTC,CASSPGHSQETQYF
TRBV11-3,.,TRBJ2-7,.,TGTGCCAGCAGCCCAGGCGGGACAAACTCTTACGAGCAGTACTTC,CASSPGGTNSYEQYF
TRBV5-4,.,TRBJ2-1,.,TGTGCCAGCAGCTCGATGGGATACTACAATGAGCAGTTCTTC,CASSSMGYYNEQFF